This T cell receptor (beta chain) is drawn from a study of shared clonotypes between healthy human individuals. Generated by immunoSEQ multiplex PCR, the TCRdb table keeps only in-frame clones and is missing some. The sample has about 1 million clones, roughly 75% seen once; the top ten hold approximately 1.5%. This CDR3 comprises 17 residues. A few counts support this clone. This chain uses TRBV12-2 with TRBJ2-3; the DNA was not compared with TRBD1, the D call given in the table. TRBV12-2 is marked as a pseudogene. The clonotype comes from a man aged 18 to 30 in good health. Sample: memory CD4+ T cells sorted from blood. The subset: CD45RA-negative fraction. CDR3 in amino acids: CASRLWRYGQGADTQYF. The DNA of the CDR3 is TGTGCAAGTCGCTTATGGAGATATGGGCAGGGGGCCGATACGCAGTATTTT.